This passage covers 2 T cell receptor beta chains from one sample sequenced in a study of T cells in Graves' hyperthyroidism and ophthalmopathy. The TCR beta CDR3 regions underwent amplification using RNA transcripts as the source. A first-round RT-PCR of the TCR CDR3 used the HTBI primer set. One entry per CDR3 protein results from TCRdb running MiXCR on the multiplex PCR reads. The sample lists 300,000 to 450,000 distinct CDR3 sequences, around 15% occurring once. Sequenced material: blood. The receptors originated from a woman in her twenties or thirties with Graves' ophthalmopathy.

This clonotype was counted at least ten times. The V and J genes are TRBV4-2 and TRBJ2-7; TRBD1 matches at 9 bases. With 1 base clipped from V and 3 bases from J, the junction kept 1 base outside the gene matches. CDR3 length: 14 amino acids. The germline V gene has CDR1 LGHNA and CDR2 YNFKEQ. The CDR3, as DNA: TGTGCCAGCAGCCAAGCGACAGGGGGCTACGAGCAGTACTTC. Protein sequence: CASSQATGGYEQYF.

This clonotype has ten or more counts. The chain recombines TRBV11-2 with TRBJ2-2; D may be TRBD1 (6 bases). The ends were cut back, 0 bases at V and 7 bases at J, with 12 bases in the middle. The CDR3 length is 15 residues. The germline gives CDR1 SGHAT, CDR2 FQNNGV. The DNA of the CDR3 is TGTGCCAGCAGCTTAGAAACAGGGTGGGTCGGGGAGCTGTTTTTT. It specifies CASSLETGWVGELFF.